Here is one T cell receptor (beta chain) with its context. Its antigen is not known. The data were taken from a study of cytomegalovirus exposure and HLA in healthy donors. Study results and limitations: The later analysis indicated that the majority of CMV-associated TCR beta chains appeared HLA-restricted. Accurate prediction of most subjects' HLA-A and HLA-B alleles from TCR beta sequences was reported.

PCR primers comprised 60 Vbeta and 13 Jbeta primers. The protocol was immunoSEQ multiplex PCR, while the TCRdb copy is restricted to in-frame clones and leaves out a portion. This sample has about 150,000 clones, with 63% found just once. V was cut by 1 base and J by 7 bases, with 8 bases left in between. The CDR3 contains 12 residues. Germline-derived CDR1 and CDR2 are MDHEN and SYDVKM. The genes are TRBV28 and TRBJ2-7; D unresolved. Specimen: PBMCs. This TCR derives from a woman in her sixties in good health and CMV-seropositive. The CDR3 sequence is CASSLFTSEQYF. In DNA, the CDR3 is TGTGCCAGCAGTTTATTTACCAGTGAGCAGTACTTC. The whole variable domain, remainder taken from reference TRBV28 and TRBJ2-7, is DVKVTQSSRYLVKRTGEKVFLECVQDMDHENMFWYRQDPGLGLRLIYFSYDVKMKEKGDIPEGYSVSREKKERFSLILESASTNQTSMYLCASSLFTSEQYFGPGTRLTVT.